Below are 24 T cell receptor beta chains sequenced from a single sample in a study of blood T cell repertoires in COVID-19 (dated by TCRdb to about 2020). Library construction relied on the immunoSEQ multiplex PCR assay. TCRdb provides this immuneACCESS table in a form limited to in-frame rearrangements. Some clones are lacking; in checked studies, under half of them reflect an unresolved V gene, and why the rest are absent is not known. Counted in this sample were about 100,000 clones; almost 90% of them appeared once. The ten largest make up 5% of the sample. The sample was peripheral blood. All receptors derive from a human donor in a cohort sampled during active COVID-19.

A single count supports this clone. The chain links TRBV5-4 to TRBJ1-2, with D perhaps TRBD1 (5 bases). This CDR3 contains 15 residues. In germline, CDR1 is SGHNT, CDR2 YYREEE (reference sequence). Trimming cost V 4 bases and J 8 bases, with 21 bases left between them. This CDR3 reads CASSQTPDSALGYTF. The CDR3 coding sequence is TGTGCCAGCAGCCAGACCCCTGACAGTGCCCTGGGCTACACCTTC.

The rearrangement joins TRBV10-2 to TRBJ2-7, with a tentative D call TRBD2 (6 bases). V lost 2 bases, J lost 4 bases, and 15 bases lay in between. The V gene's germline CDR1 is WSHSY and CDR2 SAAADI. The CDR3 length is 15 residues. CDR3 DNA: TGCGCCAGCAGTGAGGGGGCCGGGGGTCAGTACGAGCAGTACTTC. This gives the protein CASSEGAGGQYEQYF.

The gene calls are TRBV6-5 and TRBJ1-5, with D perhaps matching TRBD1 (5 bases). Germline CDR1 and CDR2: MNHEY and SVGAGI. V lost 6 bases and J lost 5, with 14 bases in between. CDR3 length: 14 residues. The CDR3 loop is CASSPADRDQPQHF. The CDR3 DNA reads TGTGCCAGCAGCCCCGCCGACAGAGATCAGCCCCAGCATTTT.

This chain uses TRBV9 with TRBJ2-7; D is possibly TRBD2 (7 bases). V dropped 4 bases and J dropped 2 bases, with 13 bases sitting between them. Germline V gene sequence: CDR1 SGDLS, CDR2 YYNGEE. The CDR3 has 14 amino acids. CDR3 loop: CASSPSGGPYEQYF. The CDR3 DNA reads TGTGCCAGCAGCCCGTCCGGGGGGCCCTACGAGCAGTACTTC.

This clone showed up just a few times. The chain employs TRBV28 and TRBJ1-4; 7 nucleotides agree with TRBD1. The CDR3 is 17 amino acids. With 4 bases clipped from V and 5 bases from J, the junction kept 13 bases outside the gene matches. CDR1 and CDR2 (germline): MDHEN, SYDVKM. This CDR3 is CASSWDTHRGANEKLFF. The CDR3, as DNA: TGTGCCAGCAGTTGGGATACTCACAGGGGAGCGAATGAAAAACTGTTTTTT.

The chain recombines TRBV28 with TRBJ2-5; D not certain. CDR3 size: 12 residues. Germline CDR1 and CDR2: MDHEN and SYDVKM. With 5 bases removed from V and 1 base from J, the gap between germline ends came to 5 bases. CDR3 coding DNA: TGTGCCAGCAGTCTCCCCCAAGAGACCCAGTACTTC. It encodes CASSLPQETQYF.

This chain links TRBV5-5 with TRBJ2-1; TRBD1 aligns across 7 bases. Germline CDR1 and CDR2: SGHKS and YYEKEE (reference sequence). The CDR3 contains 16 residues. J was trimmed by 3 bases and V by 0 bases; bases with no gene match: 6. The CDR3 protein is CASSLGSNRGYNEQFF. The CDR3 coding sequence is TGTGCCAGCAGCTTGGGATCGAACAGGGGCTACAATGAGCAGTTCTTC.

The genes are TRBV4-1 and TRBJ2-1; TRBD1 is a possible D gene (6 bases). The V end lost 0 bases, the J end lost 7 bases, and 13 bases lay between the germline ends. This CDR3 has 15 residues. The germline V gene has CDR1 MGHRA and CDR2 YSYEKL. The CDR3 reads CASSQDTTGLNEQFF. CDR3 DNA: TGCGCCAGCAGCCAAGATACTACAGGGTTGAATGAGCAGTTCTTC.

V and J are TRBV12-3 or TRBV12-4 and TRBJ1-1; the match to TRBD1 covers 11 bases. V shed 8 bases, J shed 11 bases, and the junction held 10 bases outside the gene matches. The CDR3 totals 13 residues. The CDR3 DNA sequence: TGTGCCAGCTACGGACAGGGGGCGCCGAAGGCTTTCTTT. Translated: CASYGQGAPKAFF.

This clone was recorded once. The chain uses TRBV28 and TRBJ2-3; 9 bases match TRBD2. The CDR3 covers 14 residues. Per the germline V gene, CDR1 is MDHEN and CDR2 is SYDVKM. V shed 5 bases, J shed 5 bases, and the junction held 5 bases outside the gene matches. The DNA of the CDR3 is TGTGCCAGCAGTATAGCGGGAGTAGTAGATACGCAGTATTTT. Encoded protein: CASSIAGVVDTQYF.

This chain uses TRBV7-2 with TRBJ2-7; TRBD1 agrees at 9 bases. This CDR3 contains 15 residues. The trim removed 4 bases at V and 4 bases at J, leaving 8 bases unmatched. Germline V gene sequence: CDR1 SGHTA, CDR2 FQGNSA. CDR3 in DNA: TGTGCCAGCAGCTCCGACGGGACAGGGACATACGAGCAGTACTTC. This gives the protein CASSSDGTGTYEQYF.

The chain joins TRBV7-2 to TRBJ2-3; D is perhaps TRBD2 (5 bases). The CDR3 consists of 15 residues. Germline V CDR1 and CDR2: SGHTA, FQGNSA. Trimming pared 5 bases from V and 4 bases from J, leaving 16 bases between. The CDR3: CASSPTPAGADTQYF. The CDR3 DNA reads as TGTGCCAGCAGCCCCACCCCTGCCGGGGCAGATACGCAGTATTTT. Looking up the rest from reference TRBV7-2 and TRBJ2-3 gives the full variable domain: GAGVSQSPSNKVTEKGKDVELRCDPISGHTALYWYRQSLGQGLEFLIYFQGNSAPDKSGLPSDRFSAERTGGSVSTLTIQRTQQEDSAVYLCASSPTPAGADTQYFGPGTRLTVL.

This chain links TRBV28 with TRBJ2-7; D is possibly TRBD1 (5 bases). CDR1 is MDHEN and CDR2 is SYDVKM in the germline V gene. This CDR3 is built from 14 residues. V lost 7 bases, J lost 6 bases, and 19 bases lay in between. In DNA, the CDR3 is TGTGCCAGCACGTTCAACAGGTTTAGTATCGAGCAGTACTTC. Amino acids: CASTFNRFSIEQYF.

The chain is built from TRBV24-1 and TRBJ2-7; 8 bases match TRBD2. The junction had 4 bases not matched to a gene; V was cut back by 2 bases and J by 2 bases. The CDR3 totals 15 residues. Germline V gene sequence: CDR1 KGHDR, CDR2 SFDVKD. CDR3 DNA: TGTGCCACCAGTGATTCCGGGACTAGTACCTACGAGCAGTACTTC. Translation gives CATSDSGTSTYEQYF.

The rearrangement joins TRBV7-2 to TRBJ2-1, with D hard to call. Germline V gives CDR1 SGHTA, CDR2 FQGNSA. CDR3 length: 16 residues. Trimming removed 1 base from V and 0 bases from J, with 10 bases in between. The CDR3 DNA follows: TGTGCCAGCAGCTTAGGCGCTTCAAGCTCCTACAATGAGCAGTTCTTC. Its protein product is CASSLGASSSYNEQFF.

This chain joins TRBV29-1 and TRBJ2-7, with D tentatively TRBD2 (6 bases). Germline V gene lookup returns CDR1 SQVTM and CDR2 ANQGSEA. This CDR3 contains 19 residues. Trimming stripped 3 bases from V and 2 bases from J, with 29 bases between. In DNA form, the CDR3 reads TGCAGCGTTGATATCCCAATCGGGACTCGACGTGCGGCGACCTACGAGCAGTACTTC. Protein product: CSVDIPIGTRRAATYEQYF.

V usage is TRBV20-1 and J usage is TRBJ1-1; unclear D gene. Germline V lookup: CDR1 DFQATT, CDR2 SNEGSKA (reference sequence). The CDR3 runs to 11 residues. This CDR3 reads CSMSYGSEAFF. DNA for the CDR3: TGCAGCATGAGTTATGGTTCTGAAGCTTTCTTT.

The table lists this clone with a few counts. The chain links TRBV28 to TRBJ1-5; 7 bases agree with TRBD1. CDR3 size: 15 residues. Germline V lookup: CDR1 MDHEN, CDR2 SYDVKM. V dropped 2 bases and J dropped 2; count of bases not matched to a gene: 3. CDR3 sequence reads: CASSLGGGGNQPQHF. The CDR3 region has the DNA TGTGCCAGCAGTTTAGGAGGGGGCGGCAATCAGCCCCAGCATTTT.

The rearrangement links TRBV2 to TRBJ1-4, with 8 bases lining up with TRBD1. CDR1 and CDR2 from the germline V gene are SNHLY and FYNNEI. V shed 7 bases, J shed 4 bases, and the junction held 8 bases outside the gene matches. This CDR3 comprises 15 residues. The chain's CDR3 is CASTPGQGLNEKLFF. The CDR3 nucleotides read TGTGCCAGCACACCCGGACAGGGCCTTAATGAAAAACTGTTTTTT. Full variable domain (missing parts from reference TRBV2 and TRBJ1-4): EPEVTQTPSHQVTQMGQEVILRCVPISNHLYFYWYRQILGQKVEFLVSFYNNEISEKSEIFDDQFSVERPDGSNFTLKIRSTKLEDSAMYFCASTPGQGLNEKLFFGSGTQLSVL.

This rearrangement joins TRBV7-2 to TRBJ2-7; TRBD1 matches at 10 bases. CDR3 length: 14 amino acids. Germline V gives CDR1 SGHTA, CDR2 FQGNSA. Trimming removed 5 bases from V and 4 bases from J; junction bases left unmatched: 5. CDR3 nucleotide sequence: TGTGCCAGCAGCCTGACAGGGGGCGCGTACGAGCAGTACTTC. As protein: CASSLTGGAYEQYF.

This chain links TRBV7-2 with TRBJ2-7; a weak D match, TRBD2 (5 bases). CDR1 and CDR2 from the germline V gene are SGHTA and FQGNSA. The CDR3 length is 13 residues. Trimming left V 4 bases short and J 4 bases short, with 11 bases between. CDR3 sequence reads: CASSSLGEYEQYF. DNA for the CDR3: TGTGCCAGCAGCTCATTGGGAGAGTACGAGCAGTACTTC.

The V and J genes are TRBV6-5 and TRBJ2-1; 7 bases map to TRBD1. Losses at the gene ends were 6 bases for V and 4 bases for J; bases not matched to a gene: 3. The CDR3 covers 13 residues. Germline CDR1 is MNHEY and CDR2 is SVGAGI. CDR3 region: CASSRQGYNEQFF. The CDR3 DNA reads TGTGCCAGCAGCCGACAGGGTTACAATGAGCAGTTCTTC.

This clone was recorded a few times. This chain links TRBV5-4 with TRBJ2-7; 10 positions match TRBD1. CDR3 length: 14 amino acids. CDR1 is SGHNT and CDR2 is YYREEE in the germline V gene (reference sequence). Trimming cost V 4 bases and J 6 bases; bases outside gene matches: 7. CDR3 DNA sequence: TGTGCCAGCAGCGAGGGACAGGGGCGGTCCGAGCAGTACTTC. This gives the protein CASSEGQGRSEQYF.

The chain carries TRBV6-5 and TRBJ1-6, with 9 bases matching TRBD1. The CDR3 extends over 14 amino acids. Germline V CDR1 and CDR2: MNHEY, SVGAGI. Unmatched junction bases numbered 6, after V lost 6 bases and J lost 9 bases. CDR3 sequence: CASRAGTGTSPLHF. Here the CDR3 DNA reads TGTGCCAGCAGAGCCGGGACAGGGACTTCACCCCTCCACTTT.